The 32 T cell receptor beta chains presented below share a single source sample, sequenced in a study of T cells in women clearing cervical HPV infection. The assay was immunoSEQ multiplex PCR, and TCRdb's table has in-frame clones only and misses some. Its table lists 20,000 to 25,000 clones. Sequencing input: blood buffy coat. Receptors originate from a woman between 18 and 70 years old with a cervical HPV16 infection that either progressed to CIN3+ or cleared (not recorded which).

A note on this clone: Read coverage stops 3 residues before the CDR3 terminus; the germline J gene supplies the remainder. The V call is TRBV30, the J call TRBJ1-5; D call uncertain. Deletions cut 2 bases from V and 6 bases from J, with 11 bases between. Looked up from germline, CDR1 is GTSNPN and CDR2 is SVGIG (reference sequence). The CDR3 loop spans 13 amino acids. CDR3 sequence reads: CAWSSLPGQPQHF. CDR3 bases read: TGTGCCTGGAGTAGTTTGCCAGGTCAGCCC.

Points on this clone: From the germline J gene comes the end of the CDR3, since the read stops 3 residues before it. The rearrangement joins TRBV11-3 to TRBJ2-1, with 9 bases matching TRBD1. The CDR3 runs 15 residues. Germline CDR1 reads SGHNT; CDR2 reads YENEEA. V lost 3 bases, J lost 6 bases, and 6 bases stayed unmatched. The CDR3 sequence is CASSFEGQGINEQFF. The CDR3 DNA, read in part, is TGTGCCAGCAGCTTCGAAGGACAGGGGATCAATGAG.

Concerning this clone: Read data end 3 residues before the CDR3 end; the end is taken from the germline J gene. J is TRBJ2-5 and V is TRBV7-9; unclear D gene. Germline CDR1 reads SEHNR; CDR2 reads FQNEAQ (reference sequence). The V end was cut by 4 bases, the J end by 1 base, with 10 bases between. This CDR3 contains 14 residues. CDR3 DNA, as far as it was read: TGTGCCAGCAGCTCAGCCGGGTTCCAAGAGACC. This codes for CASSSAGFQET. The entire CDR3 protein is CASSSAGFQETQYF.

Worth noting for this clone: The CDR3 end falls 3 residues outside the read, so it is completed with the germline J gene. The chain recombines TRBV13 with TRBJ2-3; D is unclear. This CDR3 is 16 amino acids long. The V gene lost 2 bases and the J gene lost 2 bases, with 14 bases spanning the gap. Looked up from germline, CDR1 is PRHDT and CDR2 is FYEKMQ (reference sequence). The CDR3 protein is CASSLRVRTDTDTQYF. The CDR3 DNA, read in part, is TGTGCCAGCAGCTTAAGGGTTAGAACTGACACAGATACG.

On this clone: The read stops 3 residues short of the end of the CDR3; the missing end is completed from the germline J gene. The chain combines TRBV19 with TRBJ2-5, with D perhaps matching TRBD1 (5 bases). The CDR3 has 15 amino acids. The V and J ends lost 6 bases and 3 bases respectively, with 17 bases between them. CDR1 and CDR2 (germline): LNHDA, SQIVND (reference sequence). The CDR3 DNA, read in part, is TGTGCCAGTAGCGAAGAGACAGACTGGAAAGAGACC. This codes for CASSEETDWKET. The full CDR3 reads CASSEETDWKETQYF.

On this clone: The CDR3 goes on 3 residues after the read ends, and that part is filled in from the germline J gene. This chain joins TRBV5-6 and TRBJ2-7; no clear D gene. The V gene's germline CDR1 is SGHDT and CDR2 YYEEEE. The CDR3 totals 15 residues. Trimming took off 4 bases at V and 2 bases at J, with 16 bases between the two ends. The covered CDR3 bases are TGTGCCAGCAGCCTCTCCGGGTATGACGCCTACGAG. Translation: CASSLSGYDAYE. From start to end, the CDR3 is CASSLSGYDAYEQYF.

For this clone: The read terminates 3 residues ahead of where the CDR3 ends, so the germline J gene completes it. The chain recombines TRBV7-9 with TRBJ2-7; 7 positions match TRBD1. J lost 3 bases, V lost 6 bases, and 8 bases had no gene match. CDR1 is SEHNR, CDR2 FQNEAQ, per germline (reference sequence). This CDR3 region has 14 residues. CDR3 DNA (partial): TGTGCCAGCAGTGTAAGGGGGCAGTTCTACGAG. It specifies CASSVRGQFYE. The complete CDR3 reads CASSVRGQFYEQYF.

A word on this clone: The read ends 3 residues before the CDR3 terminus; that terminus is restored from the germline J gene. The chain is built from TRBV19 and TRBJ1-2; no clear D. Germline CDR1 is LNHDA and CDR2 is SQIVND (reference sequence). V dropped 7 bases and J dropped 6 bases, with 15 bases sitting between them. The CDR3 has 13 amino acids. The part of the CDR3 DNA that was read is TGTGCCAGTACCGAAGGTCGTTTCGATGGC. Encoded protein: CASTEGRFDG. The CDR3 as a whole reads CASTEGRFDGYTF.

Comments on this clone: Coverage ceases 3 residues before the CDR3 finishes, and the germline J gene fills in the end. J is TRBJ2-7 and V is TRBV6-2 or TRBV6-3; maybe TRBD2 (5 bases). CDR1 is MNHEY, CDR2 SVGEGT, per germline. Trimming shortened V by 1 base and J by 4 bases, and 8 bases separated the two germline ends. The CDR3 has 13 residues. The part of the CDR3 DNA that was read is TGTGCCAGCAGTTACTTTCGGGGTTACGAG. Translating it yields CASSYFRGYE. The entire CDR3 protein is CASSYFRGYEQYF.

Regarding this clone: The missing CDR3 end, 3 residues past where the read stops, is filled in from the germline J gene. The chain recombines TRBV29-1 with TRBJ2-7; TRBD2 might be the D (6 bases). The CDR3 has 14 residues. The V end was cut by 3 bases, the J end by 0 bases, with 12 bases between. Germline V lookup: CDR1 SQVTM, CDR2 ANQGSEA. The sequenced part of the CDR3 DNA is TGCAGCGTTGAGAGGAGGAGGGGCTCCTACGAG. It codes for CSVERRRGSYE. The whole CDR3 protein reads CSVERRRGSYEQYF.

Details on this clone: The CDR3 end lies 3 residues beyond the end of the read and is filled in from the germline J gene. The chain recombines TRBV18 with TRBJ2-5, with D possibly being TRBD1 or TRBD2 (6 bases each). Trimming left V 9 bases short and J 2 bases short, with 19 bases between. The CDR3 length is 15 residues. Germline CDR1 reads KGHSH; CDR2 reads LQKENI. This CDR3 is CASAGLTGVQETQYF. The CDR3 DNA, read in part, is TGTGCCAGTGCGGGATTGACAGGTGTTCAAGAGACC. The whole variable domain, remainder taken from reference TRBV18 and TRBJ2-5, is NAGVMQNPRHLVRRRGQEARLRCSPMKGHSHVYWYRQLPEEGLKFMVYLQKENIIDESGMPKERFSAEFPKEGPSILRIQQVVRGDSAAYFCASAGLTGVQETQYFGPGTRLLVL.

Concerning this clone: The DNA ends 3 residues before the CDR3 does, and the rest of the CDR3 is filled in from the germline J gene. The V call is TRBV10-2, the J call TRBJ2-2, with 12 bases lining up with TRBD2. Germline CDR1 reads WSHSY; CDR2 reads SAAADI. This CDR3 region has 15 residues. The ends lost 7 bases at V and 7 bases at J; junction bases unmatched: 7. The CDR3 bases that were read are TGCGCCAGCAAGACTAGCGGGAGTTTGGGCGGGGAG. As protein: CASKTSGSLGGE. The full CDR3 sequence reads CASKTSGSLGGELFF.

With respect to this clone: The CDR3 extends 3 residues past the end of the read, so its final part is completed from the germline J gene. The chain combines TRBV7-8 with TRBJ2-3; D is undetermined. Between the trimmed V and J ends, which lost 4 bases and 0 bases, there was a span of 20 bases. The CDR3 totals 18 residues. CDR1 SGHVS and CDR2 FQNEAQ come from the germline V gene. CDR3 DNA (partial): TGTGCCAGCAGCTCCCCACAACTAAATAGACTGAGCACAGATACG. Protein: CASSSPQLNRLSTDT. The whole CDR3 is CASSSPQLNRLSTDTQYF.

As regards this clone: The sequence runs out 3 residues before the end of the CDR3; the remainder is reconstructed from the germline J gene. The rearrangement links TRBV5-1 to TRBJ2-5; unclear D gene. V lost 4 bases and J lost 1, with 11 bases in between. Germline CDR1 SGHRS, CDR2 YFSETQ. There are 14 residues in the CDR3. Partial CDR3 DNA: TGCGCCAGCAGCCCCTCGGTAAGCCAAGAGACC. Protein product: CASSPSVSQET. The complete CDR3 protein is CASSPSVSQETQYF.

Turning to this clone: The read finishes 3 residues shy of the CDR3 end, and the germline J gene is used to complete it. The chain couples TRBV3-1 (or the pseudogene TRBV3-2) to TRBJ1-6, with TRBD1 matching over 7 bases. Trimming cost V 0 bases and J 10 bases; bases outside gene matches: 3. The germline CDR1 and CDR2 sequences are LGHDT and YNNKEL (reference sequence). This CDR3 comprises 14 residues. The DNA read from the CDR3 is TGTGCCAGCAGCCAAGAGGACAGGAGATCACCC. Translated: CASSQEDRRSP. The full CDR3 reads CASSQEDRRSPLHF.

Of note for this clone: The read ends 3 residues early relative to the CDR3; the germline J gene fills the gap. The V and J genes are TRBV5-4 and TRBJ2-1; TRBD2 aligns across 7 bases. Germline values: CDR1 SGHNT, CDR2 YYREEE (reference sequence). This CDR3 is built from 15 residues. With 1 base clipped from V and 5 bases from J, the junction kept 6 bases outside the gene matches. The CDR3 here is CASSLTSGADNEQFF. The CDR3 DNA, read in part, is TGTGCCAGCAGCTTGACCAGCGGGGCTGACAATGAG.

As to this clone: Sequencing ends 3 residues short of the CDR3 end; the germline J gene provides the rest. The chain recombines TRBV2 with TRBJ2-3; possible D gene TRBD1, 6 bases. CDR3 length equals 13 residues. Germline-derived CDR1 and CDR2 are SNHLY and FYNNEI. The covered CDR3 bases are TGTGCCAGCACACAGGGAAGAGATCAGCCG. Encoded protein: CASTQGRDQP. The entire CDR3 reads CASTQGRDQPQYF.

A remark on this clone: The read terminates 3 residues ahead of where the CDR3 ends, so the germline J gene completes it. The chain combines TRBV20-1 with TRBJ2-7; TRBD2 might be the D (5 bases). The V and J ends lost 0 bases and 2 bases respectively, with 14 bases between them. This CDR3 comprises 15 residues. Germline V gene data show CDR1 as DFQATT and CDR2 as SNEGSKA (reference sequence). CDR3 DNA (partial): TGCAGTGCTAGAGAAACTGGCAGCGGAACCTACGAG. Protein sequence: CSARETGSGTYE. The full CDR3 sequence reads CSARETGSGTYEQYF.

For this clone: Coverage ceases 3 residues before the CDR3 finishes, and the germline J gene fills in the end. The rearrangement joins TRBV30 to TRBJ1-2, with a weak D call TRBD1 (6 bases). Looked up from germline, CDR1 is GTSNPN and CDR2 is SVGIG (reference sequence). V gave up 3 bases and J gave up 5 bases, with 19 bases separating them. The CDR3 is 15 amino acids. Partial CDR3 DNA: TGTGCCTGGAGGAGACAGGTTATATCCTATTATGGC. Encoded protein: CAWRRQVISYYG. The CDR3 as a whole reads CAWRRQVISYYGYTF.

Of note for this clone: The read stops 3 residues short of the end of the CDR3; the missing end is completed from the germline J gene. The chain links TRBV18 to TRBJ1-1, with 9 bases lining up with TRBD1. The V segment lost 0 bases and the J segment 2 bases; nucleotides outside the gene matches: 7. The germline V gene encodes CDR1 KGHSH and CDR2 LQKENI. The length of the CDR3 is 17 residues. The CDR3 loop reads CASSPPVGQGPNTEAFF. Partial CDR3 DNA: TGTGCCAGCTCACCACCGGTGGGACAGGGCCCAAACACTGAA.

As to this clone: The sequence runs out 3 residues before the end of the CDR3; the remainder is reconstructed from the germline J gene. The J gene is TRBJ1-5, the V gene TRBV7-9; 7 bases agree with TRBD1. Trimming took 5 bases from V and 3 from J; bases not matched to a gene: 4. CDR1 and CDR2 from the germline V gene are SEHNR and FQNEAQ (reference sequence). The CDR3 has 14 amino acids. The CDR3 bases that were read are TGTGCCAGCAGCCTCGACAGGGTCAATCAGCCC. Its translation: CASSLDRVNQP. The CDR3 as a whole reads CASSLDRVNQPQHF.

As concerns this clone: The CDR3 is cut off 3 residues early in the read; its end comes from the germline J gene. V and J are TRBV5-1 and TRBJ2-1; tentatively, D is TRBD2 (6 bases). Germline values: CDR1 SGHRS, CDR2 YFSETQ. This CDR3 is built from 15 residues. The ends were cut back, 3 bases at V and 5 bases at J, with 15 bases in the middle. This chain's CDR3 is CASSYWGEVNNEQFF. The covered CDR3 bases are TGCGCCAGCAGCTATTGGGGGGAAGTTAACAATGAG.

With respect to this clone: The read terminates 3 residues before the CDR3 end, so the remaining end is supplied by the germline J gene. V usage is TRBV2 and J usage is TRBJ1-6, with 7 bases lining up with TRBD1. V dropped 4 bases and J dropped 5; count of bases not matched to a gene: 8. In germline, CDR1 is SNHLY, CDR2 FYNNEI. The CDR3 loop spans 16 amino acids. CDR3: CASSVLGDRNNSPLHF. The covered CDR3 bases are TGTGCCAGCAGTGTGTTAGGGGACAGAAATAATTCACCC.

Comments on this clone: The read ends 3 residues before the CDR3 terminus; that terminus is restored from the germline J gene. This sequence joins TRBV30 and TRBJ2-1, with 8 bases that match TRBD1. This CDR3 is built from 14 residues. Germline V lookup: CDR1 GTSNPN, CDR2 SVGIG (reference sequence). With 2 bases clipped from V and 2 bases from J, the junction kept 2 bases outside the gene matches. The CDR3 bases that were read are TGTGCCTGGAGTTCGGACAGGGCCTACAATGAG. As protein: CAWSSDRAYNE. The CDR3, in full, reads CAWSSDRAYNEQFF.

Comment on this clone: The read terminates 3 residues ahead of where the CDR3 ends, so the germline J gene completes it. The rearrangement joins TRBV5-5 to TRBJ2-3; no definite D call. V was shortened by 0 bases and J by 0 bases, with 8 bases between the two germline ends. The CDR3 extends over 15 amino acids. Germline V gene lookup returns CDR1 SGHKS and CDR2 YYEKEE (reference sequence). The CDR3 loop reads CASSLEGSSTDTQYF. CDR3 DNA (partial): TGTGCCAGCAGCTTGGAGGGCTCTAGCACAGATACG.

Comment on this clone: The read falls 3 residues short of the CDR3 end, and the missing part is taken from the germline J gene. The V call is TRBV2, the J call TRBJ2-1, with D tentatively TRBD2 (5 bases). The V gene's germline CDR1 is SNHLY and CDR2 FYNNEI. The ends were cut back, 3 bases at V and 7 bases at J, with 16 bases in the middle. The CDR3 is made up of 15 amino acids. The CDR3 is CASSEFGGRPNEQFF. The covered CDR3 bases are TGTGCCAGCAGTGAGTTTGGCGGGCGTCCTAATGAG.

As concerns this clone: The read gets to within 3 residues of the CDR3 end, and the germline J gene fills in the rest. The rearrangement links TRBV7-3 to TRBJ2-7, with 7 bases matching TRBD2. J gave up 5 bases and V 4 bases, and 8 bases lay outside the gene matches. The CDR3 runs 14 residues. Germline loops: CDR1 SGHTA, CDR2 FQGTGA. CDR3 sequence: CASSSLGGVDEQYF. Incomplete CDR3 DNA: TGTGCCAGCAGCTCCCTGGGGGGGGTAGACGAG.

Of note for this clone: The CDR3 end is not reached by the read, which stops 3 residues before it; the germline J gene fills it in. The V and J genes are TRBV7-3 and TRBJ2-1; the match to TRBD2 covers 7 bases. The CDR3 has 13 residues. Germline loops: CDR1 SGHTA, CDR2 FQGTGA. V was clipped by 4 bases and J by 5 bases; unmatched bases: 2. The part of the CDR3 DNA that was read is TGTGCCAGCAGCTCCGGGACTAACAATGAG. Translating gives CASSSGTNNE. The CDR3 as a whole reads CASSSGTNNEQFF.

The part of the CDR3 DNA that was read is TGTGCCAGCTCATCCCAGGGGGCAACTAATGAAAAG. Translated, it gives CASSSQGATNEK. The whole CDR3 reads CASSSQGATNEKLFF. The chain is built from TRBV18 and TRBJ2-2, with 8 bases aligning to TRBD1. The CDR3 extends 3 residues past the end of the read, so its final part is completed from the germline J gene. The CDR3 is 15 residues long. From germline, CDR1 is KGHSH and CDR2 LQKENI.

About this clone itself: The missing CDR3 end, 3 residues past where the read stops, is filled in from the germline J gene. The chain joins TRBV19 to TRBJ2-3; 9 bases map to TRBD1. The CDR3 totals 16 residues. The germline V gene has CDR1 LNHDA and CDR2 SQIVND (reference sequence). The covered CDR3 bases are TGTGCCAGTAGTATGTCCGGGACAGGGACTCTTGAGACG. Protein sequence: CASSMSGTGTLET. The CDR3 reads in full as CASSMSGTGTLETQYF.

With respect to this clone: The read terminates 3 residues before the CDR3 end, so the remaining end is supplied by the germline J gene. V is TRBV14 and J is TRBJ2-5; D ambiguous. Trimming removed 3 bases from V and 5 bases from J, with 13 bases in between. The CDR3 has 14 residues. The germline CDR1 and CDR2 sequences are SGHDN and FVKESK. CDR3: CASSQTLSWETQYF. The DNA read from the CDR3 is TGTGCCAGCAGCCAGACTTTGAGTTGGGAGACC.

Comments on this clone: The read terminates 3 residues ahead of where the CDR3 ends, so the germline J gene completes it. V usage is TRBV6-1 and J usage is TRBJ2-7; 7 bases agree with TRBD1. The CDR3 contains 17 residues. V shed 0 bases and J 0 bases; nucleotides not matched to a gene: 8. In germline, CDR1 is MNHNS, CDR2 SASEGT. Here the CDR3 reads CASSEARTGTDSYEQYF. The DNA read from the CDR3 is TGTGCCAGCAGTGAAGCAAGGACCGGGACAGACTCCTACGAG.